This is a list of T cell receptor beta chains from one sample in a study of blood T cell repertoires in COVID-19. Profiling relied on immunoSEQ multiplex PCR, and the TCRdb table lists in-frame clones only, not all of them. The sample carries 20,000 to 30,000 clones, around 65% recorded once. Sequences were obtained from peripheral blood. The source of these receptors is a man between 60 and 75 years old with active or convalescent COVID-19. Both conserved end residues are part of each CDR3. Each record gives: J gene, D gene, clone size, V gene, CDR3 protein, CDR3 DNA. A D gene is named only where the DNA matches it firmly. Clone size is given for some rows only: seen once, a few or many times, or a class if the clone is expanded.

J: TRBJ2-2
D: NA
size: medium-sized
V: TRBV3-1/TRBV3-2
CDR3: CASSQGRGSWTGELFF
DNA: TGTGCCAGCAGCCAAGGTCGCGGGTCCTGGACCGGGGAGCTGTTTTTT

J: TRBJ2-7
D: TRBD1
size: NA
V: TRBV2
CDR3: CASSPGQLSYEQYF
DNA: TGTGCCAGCAGCCCGGGACAGCTATCCTACGAGCAGTACTTC

J: TRBJ1-1
D: NA
size: NA
V: TRBV4-1
CDR3: CASSQEGAVAEAFF
DNA: TGCGCCAGCAGCCAAGAGGGGGCAGTCGCTGAAGCTTTCTTT

J: TRBJ2-5
D: NA
size: few
V: TRBV5-4
CDR3: CASSLPGIQETQYF
DNA: TGTGCCAGCAGCTTGCCCGGGATCCAAGAGACCCAGTACTTC

J: TRBJ1-4
D: NA
size: NA
V: TRBV18
CDR3: CASSANLGYNEKLFF
DNA: TGTGCCAGCTCAGCCAATCTAGGTTATAATGAAAAACTGTTTTTT

J: TRBJ1-1
D: NA
size: NA
V: TRBV5-1
CDR3: CASSPSSGSMNTEAFF
DNA: TGCGCCAGCAGCCCGAGTTCAGGGTCCATGAACACTGAAGCTTTCTTT

J: TRBJ2-5
D: TRBD1
size: NA
V: TRBV4-1
CDR3: CASSQPNRGPETQYF
DNA: TGCGCCAGCAGCCAACCTAACAGGGGGCCGGAGACCCAGTACTTC

J: TRBJ1-3
D: NA
size: NA
V: TRBV5-5
CDR3: CASSLAGKPGNTIYF
DNA: TGTGCCAGCTCTCTCGCCGGGAAACCTGGAAACACCATATATTTT

J: TRBJ1-5
D: NA
size: few
V: TRBV5-1
CDR3: CASSQGPDQPQHF
DNA: TGCGCCAGCAGCCAGGGTCCCGATCAGCCCCAGCATTTT

J: TRBJ2-2
D: NA
size: NA
V: TRBV21-1
CDR3: CASSKQGGRWNTGELFF
DNA: TGTGCCAGCAGCAAACAGGGAGGTAGGTGGAACACCGGGGAGCTGTTTTTT

J: TRBJ2-3
D: NA
size: NA
V: TRBV7-8
CDR3: CASSPRVASTDTQYF
DNA: TGTGCCAGCAGCCCCAGGGTGGCTAGCACAGATACGCAGTATTTT

J: TRBJ2-2
D: NA
size: medium-sized
V: TRBV5-1
CDR3: CASSLRLGDTGELFF
DNA: TGCGCCAGCAGCTTGCGTCTAGGCGACACCGGGGAGCTGTTTTTT

J: TRBJ2-2
D: TRBD2
size: once
V: TRBV9
CDR3: CASSLSGVLSGELFF
DNA: TGTGCCAGCAGCTTGAGCGGGGTCCTGAGCGGGGAGCTGTTTTTT

J: TRBJ1-1
D: NA
size: NA
V: TRBV5-6
CDR3: CASSLRLTEAFF
DNA: TGTGCCAGCAGCCTCAGGCTTACCGAAGCTTTCTTT

J: TRBJ1-1
D: TRBD1
size: few
V: TRBV28
CDR3: CASATGGWNTEAFF
DNA: TGTGCCAGCGCCACAGGGGGTTGGAACACTGAAGCTTTCTTT

J: TRBJ1-1
D: NA
size: NA
V: TRBV6-5
CDR3: CASTLDRDFGSAFF
DNA: TGTGCCAGCACCCTGGATCGGGACTTTGGGTCAGCTTTCTTT

J: TRBJ2-2
D: TRBD2
size: NA
V: TRBV7-9
CDR3: CASSSPGRGTSGNTGELFF
DNA: TGTGCCAGCAGCTCCCCGGGACGAGGGACTAGCGGGAACACCGGGGAGCTGTTTTTT

J: TRBJ1-2
D: TRBD1
size: once
V: TRBV7-3
CDR3: CASSPTGAHGYTF
DNA: TGTGCCAGCAGCCCGACAGGGGCCCATGGCTACACCTTC

J: TRBJ2-7
D: TRBD2
size: NA
V: TRBV18
CDR3: CASSLAGAPEQYF
DNA: TGTGCCAGCTCACTCGCGGGAGCCCCCGAGCAGTACTTC

J: TRBJ1-2
D: NA
size: few
V: TRBV7-2
CDR3: CASSTWGVLLAYGYTF
DNA: TGTGCCAGCAGCACTTGGGGAGTCTTACTGGCCTATGGCTACACCTTC

J: TRBJ1-1
D: NA
size: NA
V: TRBV12-5
CDR3: CASGSEILTGLNTEAFF
DNA: TGTGCTAGTGGATCTGAGATCCTGACAGGACTTAACACTGAAGCTTTCTTT

J: TRBJ2-7
D: NA
size: once
V: TRBV27
CDR3: CASSLGGYEQYF
DNA: TGTGCCAGCAGTTTGGGGGGCTACGAGCAGTACTTC

J: TRBJ1-6
D: NA
size: once
V: TRBV6-5
CDR3: CASSYSTLLDNSPLHF
DNA: TGTGCCAGCAGTTACTCGACATTACTCGATAATTCACCCCTCCACTTT

J: TRBJ1-3
D: NA
size: once
V: TRBV10-3
CDR3: CASGTAGGSGGNTIYF
DNA: TGTGCCAGTGGAACGGCGGGGGGCAGTGGTGGAAACACCATATATTTT

J: TRBJ2-3
D: TRBD2
size: NA
V: TRBV27
CDR3: CASSLLSGGGARDTQYF
DNA: TGTGCCAGCAGTTTATTATCCGGCGGGGGGGCCAGAGATACGCAGTATTTT

J: TRBJ1-1
D: NA
size: NA
V: TRBV4-1
CDR3: CASSQAGAGDTEAFF
DNA: TGCGCCAGCAGCCAAGCAGGGGCTGGGGACACTGAAGCTTTCTTT

J: TRBJ2-1
D: TRBD2
size: once
V: TRBV29-1
CDR3: CSAPPSGGVDEQFF
DNA: TGCAGCGCCCCTCCTAGCGGGGGGGTGGATGAGCAGTTCTTC

J: TRBJ1-6
D: NA
size: NA
V: TRBV3-1/TRBV3-2
CDR3: CASSLGPGDNSPLHF
DNA: TGTGCCAGCAGCCTAGGCCCAGGGGATAATTCACCCCTCCACTTT

J: TRBJ2-7
D: NA
size: NA
V: TRBV7-9
CDR3: CASSPPGAPYEQYF
DNA: TGTGCCAGCAGCCCTCCAGGGGCCCCCTACGAGCAGTACTTC

J: TRBJ2-5
D: TRBD2
size: NA
V: TRBV4-1
CDR3: CASSQEGGGRGETQYF
DNA: TGCGCCAGCAGCCAAGAGGGCGGGGGACGTGGAGAGACCCAGTACTTC

J: TRBJ2-5
D: NA
size: NA
V: TRBV13
CDR3: CASSLQETQYF
DNA: TGTGCCAGCAGCCTCCAAGAGACCCAGTACTTC

J: TRBJ2-6
D: NA
size: few
V: TRBV3-1/TRBV3-2
CDR3: CASSQPTGLSEGANVLTF
DNA: TGTGCCAGCAGCCAACCTACAGGGCTCTCGGAGGGGGCCAACGTCCTGACTTTC

J: TRBJ2-1
D: TRBD2
size: NA
V: TRBV5-1
CDR3: CASSPGTSGRGSNNEQFF
DNA: TGCGCCAGCAGCCCTGGGACTAGCGGGAGGGGGTCCAACAATGAGCAGTTCTTC

J: TRBJ1-1
D: NA
size: NA
V: TRBV27
CDR3: CASSLSPFSGTEAFF
DNA: TGTGCCAGCAGTTTATCGCCGTTTTCGGGCACTGAAGCTTTCTTT

J: TRBJ2-7
D: NA
size: NA
V: TRBV20-1
CDR3: CSARRGDTQYF
DNA: TGCAGTGCTAGGAGAGGGGACACCCAGTACTTC

J: TRBJ1-5
D: TRBD1
size: few
V: TRBV11-2
CDR3: CASSLGDRVTDNQPQHF
DNA: TGTGCCAGCAGCTTAGGGGACAGGGTTACAGACAATCAGCCCCAGCATTTT

J: TRBJ1-2
D: TRBD1
size: NA
V: TRBV5-8
CDR3: CASSAGQALGGYTF
DNA: TGTGCCAGCAGCGCTGGACAGGCCCTGGGAGGCTACACCTTC

J: TRBJ1-3
D: TRBD1
size: NA
V: TRBV19
CDR3: CASRRQGASGNTIYF
DNA: TGTGCCAGTAGGAGACAGGGGGCCTCTGGAAACACCATATATTTT

J: TRBJ2-7
D: NA
size: once
V: TRBV9
CDR3: CASSVGGDGAYEQYF
DNA: TGTGCCAGCAGCGTAGGCGGCGACGGAGCCTACGAGCAGTACTTC

J: TRBJ2-1
D: TRBD2
size: NA
V: TRBV4-1
CDR3: CASSQDWTSGRFVEQFF
DNA: TGCGCCAGCAGCCAAGATTGGACTAGCGGGAGGTTTGTCGAGCAGTTCTTC

J: TRBJ1-1
D: NA
size: NA
V: TRBV9
CDR3: CASSAQQGLGEAFF
DNA: TGTGCCAGCAGCGCCCAACAGGGATTGGGTGAAGCTTTCTTT

J: TRBJ2-7
D: TRBD1
size: few
V: TRBV25-1
CDR3: CASSEWPSENRGTEQYF
DNA: TGTGCCAGCAGTGAATGGCCCTCTGAGAACAGGGGGACCGAGCAGTACTTC

J: TRBJ1-1
D: NA
size: few
V: TRBV9
CDR3: CASSVGQFNTEAFF
DNA: TGTGCCAGCAGCGTAGGACAGTTTAACACTGAAGCTTTCTTT

J: TRBJ2-3
D: NA
size: NA
V: TRBV6-4
CDR3: CASSATTPSGRTDTQYF
DNA: TGTGCCAGCAGTGCAACCACCCCAAGCGGAAGAACAGATACGCAGTATTTT

J: TRBJ2-5
D: NA
size: few
V: TRBV5-1
CDR3: CASSLGQIQETQYF
DNA: TGCGCCAGCAGCTTGGGACAGATCCAAGAGACCCAGTACTTC

J: TRBJ2-3
D: NA
size: NA
V: TRBV6-4
CDR3: CASSRGSTDTQYF
DNA: TGTGCCAGCAGTCGAGGGAGCACAGATACGCAGTATTTT

J: TRBJ2-7
D: TRBD1
size: NA
V: TRBV7-9
CDR3: CASSLGQGYSYEQYF
DNA: TGTGCCAGCAGCTTGGGACAGGGCTACTCCTACGAGCAGTACTTC

J: TRBJ2-1
D: NA
size: NA
V: TRBV16
CDR3: CASSQWVDYNSYNEQFF
DNA: TGTGCCAGCAGCCAATGGGTCGACTATAACTCCTACAATGAGCAGTTCTTC

J: TRBJ2-7
D: TRBD2
size: NA
V: TRBV3-1/TRBV3-2
CDR3: CASSQGVASGSYEQYF
DNA: TGTGCCAGCAGCCAAGGGGTGGCTAGCGGGAGTTACGAGCAGTACTTC

J: TRBJ2-5
D: TRBD1
size: NA
V: TRBV12-3/TRBV12-4
CDR3: CASSPGGWETQYF
DNA: TGTGCCAGCAGCCCAGGGGGCTGGGAGACCCAGTACTTC